This TCR beta chain derives from a study of T cells in Graves' hyperthyroidism and ophthalmopathy. RNA transcripts yielded amplified TCR beta CDR3 regions. TCR CDR3 regions were first amplified by RT-PCR with HTBI primers. TCRdb called the multiplex PCR reads again in MiXCR, with one record for every CDR3 protein. The data contain approximately 400,000 distinct CDR3 sequences, just under 15% of them singletons. Germline CDR1 SGHRS, CDR2 YFSETQ. Between the trimmed V and J ends, which lost 0 bases and 6 bases, there was a span of 13 bases. The CDR3 contains 15 residues. This clonotype was sampled from a woman aged 30 to 39 with Graves' hyperthyroidism. Sample: blood. The gene calls are TRBV5-1 and TRBJ1-5; D call uncertain. This CDR3 reads CASSLGAGPGQPQHF. The CDR3 DNA reads as TGCGCCAGCAGCTTGGGGGCGGGTCCGGGTCAGCCCCAGCATTTT.